This T cell receptor (beta chain) was captured by sequencing in a study of shared clonotypes between healthy human individuals. TCRdb's copy holds only in-frame clones and misses some; the assay was immunoSEQ multiplex PCR. The sample records about 600,000 clones, about 97% being singletons. CDR1 and CDR2 from the germline V gene are MNHEY and SMNVEV (reference sequence). Trimming took 4 bases from V and 7 from J, leaving 20 bases between them. This CDR3 comprises 16 residues. The TCR was taken from a woman aged 30 to 39 in good health. What was sequenced was naive CD4+ T cells sorted from blood. The subset was: CD45RA+ positively selected. The genes are TRBV27 and TRBJ2-1; the D gene is possibly TRBD2 (5 bases). CDR3 DNA sequence: TGTGCCAGCAGTTCCGATTCAGCGGAGCCTTTGAATGAGCAGTTCTTC. Its protein product is CASSSDSAEPLNEQFF.